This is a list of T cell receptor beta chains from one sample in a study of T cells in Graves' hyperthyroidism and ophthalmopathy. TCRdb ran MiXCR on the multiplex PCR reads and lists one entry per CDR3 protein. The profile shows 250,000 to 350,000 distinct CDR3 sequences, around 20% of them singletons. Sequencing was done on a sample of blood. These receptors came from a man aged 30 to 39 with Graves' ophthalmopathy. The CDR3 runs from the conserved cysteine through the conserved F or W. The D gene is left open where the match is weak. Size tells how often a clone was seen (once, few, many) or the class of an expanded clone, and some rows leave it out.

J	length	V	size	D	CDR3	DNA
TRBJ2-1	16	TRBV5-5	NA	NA	CASSLGGGGTNNEQFF	TGTGCCAGCAGCTTGGGGGGAGGGGGCACCAACAATGAGCAGTTCTTC
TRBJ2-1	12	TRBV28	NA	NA	CASSLLVTEQFF	TGTGCCAGCAGTTTATTAGTTACTGAGCAGTTCTTC
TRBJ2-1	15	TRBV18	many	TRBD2	CASSPVLAGDNEQFF	TGTGCCAGCTCACCTGTACTAGCGGGAGACAATGAGCAGTTCTTC
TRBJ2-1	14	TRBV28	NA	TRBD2	CASSSGGPRNEQFF	TGTGCCAGCAGTTCGGGAGGGCCTCGAAATGAGCAGTTCTTC
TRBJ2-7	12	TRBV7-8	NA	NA	CASSPAGYEQYF	TGTGCCAGCAGCCCCGCCGGCTACGAGCAGTACTTC
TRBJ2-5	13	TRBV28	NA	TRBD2	CASLGRVQETQYF	TGTGCCAGTCTGGGGAGGGTTCAAGAGACCCAGTACTTC
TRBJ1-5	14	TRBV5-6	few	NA	CASSRTGINQPQHF	TGTGCCAGCAGCCGAACAGGGATAAATCAGCCCCAGCATTTT
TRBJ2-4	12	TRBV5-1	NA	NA	CASSLSRYSEYF	TGCGCCAGCAGCTTGTCCAGGTACTCGGAGTACTTC
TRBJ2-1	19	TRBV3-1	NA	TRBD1	CASSQDKPSGQSSYNEQFF	TGTGCCAGCAGCCAAGATAAGCCGTCGGGACAGAGCTCCTACAATGAGCAGTTCTTC
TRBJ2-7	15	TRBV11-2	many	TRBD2	CASSLVVGRVDEQYF	TGTGCCAGCAGCTTGGTCGTAGGGAGGGTCGACGAGCAGTACTTC
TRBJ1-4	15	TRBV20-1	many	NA	CSARARGGPNEKLFF	TGCAGTGCTAGGGCCCGGGGGGGCCCTAATGAAAAACTGTTTTTT
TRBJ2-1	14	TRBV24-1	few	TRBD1	CATRQGLVNGEQFF	TGTGCCACCCGACAGGGGCTGGTCAACGGTGAGCAGTTCTTC
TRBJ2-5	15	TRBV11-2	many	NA	CASSEGRRLPETQYF	TGTGCCAGCAGCGAGGGTCGTAGACTGCCGGAGACCCAGTACTTC
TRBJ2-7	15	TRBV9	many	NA	CASSPRSGGRYEQYF	TGTGCCAGCAGCCCCCGCTCGGGGGGCAGGTACGAGCAGTACTTC
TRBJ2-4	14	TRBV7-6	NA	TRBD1	CASSLTGQGDIQYF	TGTGCCAGCAGCTTAACTGGACAGGGAGACATTCAGTACTTC
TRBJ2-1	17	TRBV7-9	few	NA	CASSSRFRDKIYNEQFF	TGTGCCAGCAGCTCCCGATTCCGGGACAAGATTTACAATGAGCAGTTCTTC
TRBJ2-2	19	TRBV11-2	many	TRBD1	CASSLDGQGALRIAGELFF	TGTGCCAGCAGCTTAGACGGACAGGGGGCGTTAAGAATCGCCGGGGAGCTGTTTTTT
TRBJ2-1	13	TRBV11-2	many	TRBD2	CASSLGGSNEQFF	TGTGCCAGCAGCTTAGGCGGGAGCAATGAGCAGTTCTTC
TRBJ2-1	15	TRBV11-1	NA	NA	CASGQPGWGFNEQFF	TGTGCCAGCGGCCAACCGGGGTGGGGATTCAATGAGCAGTTCTTC
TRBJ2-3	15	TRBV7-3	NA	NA	CASSWGFRGSDTQYF	TGTGCCAGCAGCTGGGGGTTCCGAGGCTCAGATACGCAGTATTTT
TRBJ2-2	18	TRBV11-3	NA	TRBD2	CASTLRGSGRAFTGELFF	TGTGCCAGCACCCTCCGAGGTAGCGGGAGGGCCTTTACCGGGGAGCTGTTTTTT
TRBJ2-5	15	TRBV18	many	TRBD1	CASSPDRGLQETQYF	TGTGCCAGCTCACCGGACAGGGGGCTGCAAGAGACCCAGTACTTC
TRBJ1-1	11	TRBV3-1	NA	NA	CASSLLDEAFF	TGTGCCAGCAGCCTGTTGGATGAAGCTTTCTTT
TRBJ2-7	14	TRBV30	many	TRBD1	CAWKGQGHFYEQYF	TGTGCCTGGAAGGGACAGGGCCACTTCTACGAGCAGTACTTC
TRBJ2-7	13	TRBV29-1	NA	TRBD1	CSVRTGVTYEQYF	TGCAGCGTTCGGACAGGGGTCACCTACGAGCAGTACTTC
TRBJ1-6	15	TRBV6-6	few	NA	CASSYGGSYNSPLHF	TGTGCCAGCAGTTACGGGGGCTCCTATAATTCACCCCTCCACTTT
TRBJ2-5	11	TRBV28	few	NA	CASGRKETQYF	TGTGCCAGCGGCAGAAAGGAGACCCAGTACTTC
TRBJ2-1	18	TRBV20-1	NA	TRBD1	CSARDFSDRGASRIKQFF	TGCAGTGCTAGAGATTTTTCCGACAGGGGCGCGTCCAGGATAAAGCAGTTCTTC
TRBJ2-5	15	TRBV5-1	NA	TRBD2	CASSLNYGGKETQYF	TGCGCCAGCAGCTTGAATTACGGGGGGAAGGAGACCCAGTACTTC
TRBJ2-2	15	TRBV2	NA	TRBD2	CASKVGLANTGELFF	TGTGCCAGCAAAGTGGGACTAGCGAACACCGGGGAGCTGTTTTTT
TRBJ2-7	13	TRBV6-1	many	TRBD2	CAAGLAGNYEQYF	TGTGCCGCGGGGCTAGCGGGCAACTACGAGCAGTACTTC
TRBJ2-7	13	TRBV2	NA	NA	CASAGVLSYEQYF	TGTGCCAGCGCCGGGGTATTATCCTACGAGCAGTACTTC
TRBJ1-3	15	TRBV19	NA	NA	CASSIAGSSGNTIYF	TGTGCCAGTAGTATCGCGGGCTCCTCTGGAAACACCATATATTTT
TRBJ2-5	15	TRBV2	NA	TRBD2	CASSAYRGSEETQYF	TGTGCCAGCAGCGCGTACCGCGGGAGTGAGGAGACCCAGTACTTC
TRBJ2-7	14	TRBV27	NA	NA	CASSLNFREPEQYF	TGTGCCAGCAGTTTAAATTTCAGGGAACCCGAGCAGTACTTC
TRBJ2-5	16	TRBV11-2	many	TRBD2	CASSLVAGGPGETQYF	TGTGCCAGCAGCTTAGTAGCGGGAGGGCCGGGAGAGACCCAGTACTTC
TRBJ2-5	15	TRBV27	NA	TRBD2	CASSGGTRDQETQYF	TGTGCCAGCAGTGGCGGGACTAGGGATCAAGAGACCCAGTACTTC
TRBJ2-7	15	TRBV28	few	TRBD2	CASSFVAGGPYEQYF	TGTGCCAGCAGTTTTGTTGCGGGAGGGCCGTACGAGCAGTACTTC
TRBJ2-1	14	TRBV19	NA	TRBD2	CASSIEAGSNEQFF	TGTGCCAGTAGTATTGAAGCGGGAAGTAACGAGCAGTTCTTC
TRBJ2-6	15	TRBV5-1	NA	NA	CASSPPKAGANVLTF	TGCGCCAGCAGCCCCCCCAAAGCTGGGGCCAACGTCCTGACTTTC
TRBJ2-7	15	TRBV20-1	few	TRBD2	CSAREAGTSPGEQYF	TGCAGTGCTAGAGAGGCCGGGACTAGCCCTGGGGAGCAGTACTTC
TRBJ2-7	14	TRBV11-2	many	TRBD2	CASSQKRGAYEQYF	TGTGCCAGCAGCCAAAAACGGGGGGCCTACGAGCAGTACTTC
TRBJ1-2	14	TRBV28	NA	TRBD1	CASIQGGQGGGYTF	TGTGCCAGCATCCAGGGGGGACAGGGGGGTGGCTACACCTTC
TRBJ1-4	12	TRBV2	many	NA	CASRDNNEKLFF	TGTGCCAGCCGGGACAATAATGAAAAACTGTTTTTT
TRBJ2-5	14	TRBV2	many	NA	CASAPNRLSETQYF	TGTGCCAGCGCCCCTAACAGACTTTCAGAGACCCAGTACTTC